The 27 T cell receptor beta chains in this list originate from one sample, sequenced in a study of beta chain features in type 1 diabetes. The sequenced template was cDNA made from the entire isolated RNA. Assay used: immunoSEQ multiplex PCR; TCRdb lists only in-frame clones, some missing. The sample has 860,000 or so clones, about 17% seen once. The source material was naive CD4+ T cells from blood. Receptors originate from a woman aged 18-29 years in good health.

This clone was picked up a small number of times. The chain joins TRBV18 to TRBJ2-3; the D gene is possibly TRBD1 (6 bases). There are 14 residues in the CDR3. CDR1 and CDR2 (germline): KGHSH, LQKENI. V was clipped by 5 bases and J by 2 bases, with 11 bases between them. The CDR3 DNA reads TGTGCCAGCTCAATAGGACAGAACACAGATACGCAGTATTTT. Its protein product is CASSIGQNTDTQYF.

The table lists this clone with a few counts. The genes are TRBV4-3 and TRBJ2-7; possibly TRBD2 for D (7 bases). This CDR3 has 16 residues. CDR1 and CDR2 (germline): LGHNA, YSLEER. Trimming stripped 5 bases from V and 7 bases from J, with 24 bases between. The CDR3 nucleotides are TGCGCCAGCAGCGGGCCAGGGGTGGGAGGGCCAGGGGAGCAGTACTTC. This translates into CASSGPGVGGPGEQYF.

With regard to this clone: This specimen includes other DNA sequences encoding the same CDR3. J is TRBJ2-1 and V is TRBV5-1, with TRBD2 matching 9 bases. Germline values: CDR1 SGHRS, CDR2 YFSETQ. The CDR3 is made up of 15 amino acids. Unmatched junction bases numbered 4, after V lost 2 bases and J lost 4 bases. The CDR3 reads CASSFLAGTYNEQFF. The CDR3 region has the DNA TGCGCCAGCAGCTTCCTAGCGGGAACTTACAATGAGCAGTTCTTC.

The chain uses TRBV10-2 and TRBJ2-2; D possibly corresponds to TRBD2 (5 bases). This CDR3 is 15 amino acids long. From germline, CDR1 is WSHSY and CDR2 SAAADI. V lost 7 bases to trimming and J lost 1 base, with 13 bases between them. The CDR3 nucleotides read TGCGCCAGCAACGTACCGGGATTGAACACCGGGGAGCTGTTTTTT. Translated: CASNVPGLNTGELFF.

This clone occurred a few times. The chain has TRBV4-3 and TRBJ2-5; D is unclear. Germline V gives CDR1 LGHNA, CDR2 YSLEER. This CDR3 contains 15 residues. V gave up 1 base and J gave up 9 bases, with 18 bases separating them. The CDR3: CASSQGGAELEPQYF. As DNA, the CDR3 is TGCGCCAGCAGCCAAGGTGGAGCCGAGTTGGAGCCCCAGTACTTC.

The chain couples TRBV5-1 to TRBJ2-7; 11 positions match TRBD2. Germline V CDR1 and CDR2: SGHRS, YFSETQ. The trim removed 0 bases at V and 6 bases at J, leaving 2 bases unmatched. The CDR3 extends over 14 amino acids. CDR3 in DNA: TGCGCCAGCAGCTTGGCAGGACTAGCGGGCGAGCAGTACTTC. Its translation: CASSLAGLAGEQYF. Together with reference TRBV5-1 and TRBJ2-7, the CDR3 gives the full variable domain: KAGVTQTPRYLIKTRGQQVTLSCSPISGHRSVSWYQQTPGQGLQFLFEYFSETQRNKGNFPGRFSGRQFSNSRSEMNVSTLELGDSALYLCASSLAGLAGEQYFGPGTRLTVT.

The chain joins TRBV6-5 to TRBJ2-7, with 7 positions matching TRBD2. The CDR3 sequence is 14 residues long. With V trimmed by 7 bases and J by 2 bases, 8 bases remained unmatched. In germline, CDR1 is MNHEY, CDR2 SVGAGI. CDR3 bases: TGTGCCAGCACCGGGACTATCTACCCCTACGAGCAGTACTTC. Translating gives CASTGTIYPYEQYF.

The table lists this clone with a few counts. This chain links TRBV4-2 with TRBJ2-2; D unresolved. The CDR3 length is 16 residues. Germline V gene data show CDR1 as LGHNA and CDR2 as YNFKEQ. The V end was cut by 0 bases, the J end by 3 bases, with 11 bases between. The CDR3 region is CASSQERRHYTGELFF. The DNA of the CDR3 is TGTGCCAGCAGCCAAGAACGTCGACACTACACCGGGGAGCTGTTTTTT.

This clone was counted only a few times. The V and J genes are TRBV19 and TRBJ2-3; the D gene is possibly TRBD1 (5 bases). The CDR3 sequence is 12 residues long. CDR1 LNHDA and CDR2 SQIVND come from the germline V gene (reference sequence). The V end lost 5 bases, the J end lost 6 bases, and 9 bases lay between the germline ends. The CDR3 sequence: CASSYRQDTQYF. In nucleotides, the CDR3 is TGTGCCAGTAGTTATCGACAGGATACGCAGTATTTT.

V gene TRBV19 combines with J gene TRBJ2-5; perhaps TRBD1 as D (5 bases). The CDR3 sequence is 12 residues long. V lost 9 bases and J lost 1, with 9 bases in between. Germline V gene data show CDR1 as LNHDA and CDR2 as SQIVND (reference sequence). The chain's CDR3 is CARQDPQETQYF. CDR3 sequence (DNA): TGTGCCAGACAGGACCCCCAAGAGACCCAGTACTTC.

This clone has only a few counts. The V call is TRBV5-8, the J call TRBJ2-5; 9 bases match TRBD2. The V gene end was trimmed by 2 bases and the J gene end by 3 bases; junction bases not matched to a gene: 5. Germline-derived CDR1 and CDR2 are SGHTS and YDEGEE. The CDR3 extends over 15 amino acids. The CDR3 protein is CASSFGIAGEETQYF. The CDR3 DNA sequence: TGTGCCAGCAGCTTTGGAATAGCGGGAGAAGAGACCCAGTACTTC.

This clone came up a few times. V usage is TRBV7-2 and J usage is TRBJ2-3; possible D gene TRBD2, 6 bases. The CDR3 is made up of 16 amino acids. The germline CDR1 and CDR2 sequences are SGHTA and FQGNSA. Trimming removed 2 bases from V and 6 bases from J, with 18 bases in between. In DNA, the CDR3 is TGTGCCAGCAGCTTAAATCTACGGGAGACGGGGGATACGCAGTATTTT. Protein: CASSLNLRETGDTQYF.

This clone was detected only a few times. Other DNA sequences in the same sample also yield this CDR3. V gene TRBV28 combines with J gene TRBJ1-2; no clear D. Trimming took off 5 bases at V and 4 bases at J, with 8 bases between the two ends. CDR1 and CDR2 from the germline V gene are MDHEN and SYDVKM. This CDR3 region has 12 residues. The CDR3 nucleotides are TGTGCCAGCAGTCTAGACCTCTATGGCTACACCTTC. Translation gives CASSLDLYGYTF.

The table lists this clone with a few counts. CDR3: CASSQESGWTIRTDTQYF. CDR3 DNA sequence: TGCGCCAGCAGCCAAGAATCGGGTTGGACTATCCGCACAGATACGCAGTATTTT. The chain combines TRBV4-3 with TRBJ2-3; tentative D call: TRBD2 (6 bases). V was pared by 0 bases and J by 1 base, with 17 bases between. This CDR3 region has 18 residues. Germline CDR1 reads LGHNA; CDR2 reads YSLEER.

This sequence joins TRBV28 and TRBJ2-5; 8 nucleotides match TRBD1. V trimming: 6 bases; J trimming: 2 bases; junction bases outside the gene matches: 5. CDR3 length equals 14 residues. Germline V gene data show CDR1 as MDHEN and CDR2 as SYDVKM. DNA for the CDR3: TGTGCCAGCAGATGGGGGACAGGACAAGAGACCCAGTACTTC. Protein product: CASRWGTGQETQYF.

This clone appeared a few times. The CDR3 loop reads CASSATHRETQYF. CDR3 bases: TGCGCCAGCAGTGCGACCCATCGGGAGACCCAGTACTTC. The chain uses TRBV10-1 and TRBJ2-5; D uncertain. The CDR3 length is 13 residues. Germline lookup yields CDR1 WNHNN and CDR2 SYGVQD (reference sequence). V was pared by 4 bases and J by 5 bases, with 11 bases between.

This chain links TRBV2 with TRBJ2-1; 7 bases are shared with TRBD1. Germline values: CDR1 SNHLY, CDR2 FYNNEI. The junction had 12 bases not matched to a gene; V was cut back by 6 bases and J by 1 base. The CDR3 length is 17 residues. Written as DNA, the CDR3 is TGTGCCAGCAGACGCCCACCTCACAGGGGTTCCTACAATGAGCAGTTCTTC. This sequence encodes CASRRPPHRGSYNEQFF.

This chain links TRBV6-6 with TRBJ2-1; 10 nucleotides line up with TRBD2. Germline V gene data show CDR1 as MNHNY and CDR2 as SVGAGI (reference sequence). Trimming cost V 5 bases and J 7 bases; bases outside gene matches: 8. CDR3 size: 15 residues. This CDR3 reads CASSRSGRVRNEQFF. For the CDR3, the DNA is TGTGCCAGCAGTAGGAGCGGGAGGGTAAGGAATGAGCAGTTCTTC.

This clone was counted between two and nine times. For the CDR3, the DNA is TGTGCCAGCTCACCGCCCGGGACACCGAACACCGGGGAGCTGTTTTTT. Its translation is CASSPPGTPNTGELFF. This chain uses TRBV18 with TRBJ2-2, with D possibly TRBD1 on 6 matching bases. The length of the CDR3 is 16 residues. V lost 3 bases and J 0 bases, leaving 11 bases between the germline ends. Germline CDR1 KGHSH, CDR2 LQKENI.

J is TRBJ2-5 and V is TRBV30; 7 nucleotides line up with TRBD2. The trim removed 0 bases at V and 5 bases at J, leaving 12 bases unmatched. This CDR3 region has 16 residues. Germline CDR1 is GTSNPN and CDR2 is SVGIG (reference sequence). The CDR3 DNA follows: TGTGCCTGGAGTGTACTTTGGGCGGGAGCAGATGAGACCCAGTACTTC. The encoded protein is CAWSVLWAGADETQYF.

This chain links TRBV7-2 with TRBJ1-2; perhaps TRBD1 as D (5 bases). CDR3 length equals 13 residues. Germline CDR1 and CDR2: SGHTA and FQGNSA. The V end was cut by 0 bases, the J end by 8 bases, with 10 bases between. The CDR3 sequence is CASSLAGERGYTF. In DNA form, the CDR3 reads TGTGCCAGCAGCTTAGCAGGGGAGAGAGGCTACACCTTC.

Worth noting for this clone: Distinct nucleotide sequences in the sample also encode this CDR3. The V call is TRBV18, the J call TRBJ2-7; the D is unclear. The V end was cut by 2 bases, the J end by 0 bases, with 11 bases between. CDR1 is KGHSH and CDR2 is LQKENI in the germline V gene. The CDR3 is 15 amino acids. As DNA, the CDR3 is TGTGCCAGCTCACCAGCAGGCCAAAGCTCCTACGAGCAGTACTTC. Translation: CASSPAGQSSYEQYF.

This clone was found a few times. The rearrangement joins TRBV7-3 to TRBJ2-3; D is ambiguous. V lost 3 bases, J lost 9 bases, and 16 bases lay in between. The CDR3 has 14 amino acids. The germline V gene has CDR1 SGHTA and CDR2 FQGTGA. The CDR3 DNA is TGTGCCAGCAGCTTGGACGGTTTAACCGGAACGCAGTATTTT. Its protein is CASSLDGLTGTQYF.

A few counts support this clone. Other DNA variants within this sample encode the same CDR3. J is TRBJ1-2 and V is TRBV6-1; D unclear. Germline V gives CDR1 MNHNS, CDR2 SASEGT. V dropped 1 base and J dropped 4 bases, with 4 bases sitting between them. The CDR3 sequence is 12 residues long. CDR3 residues: CASSEGSYGYTF. The CDR3 coding sequence is TGTGCCAGCAGTGAAGGAAGCTATGGCTACACCTTC.

The rearrangement links TRBV10-3 to TRBJ1-1; TRBD1 matches 7 bases. The V gene end was trimmed by 4 bases and the J gene end by 6 bases; junction bases not matched to a gene: 5. Per the germline V gene, CDR1 is ENHRY and CDR2 is SYGVKD. CDR3 length equals 13 residues. In nucleotides, the CDR3 is TGTGCCATCAGTGTTTTGACAGGGTCTGAAGCTTTCTTT. Protein sequence: CAISVLTGSEAFF.

The J gene is TRBJ2-5, the V gene TRBV7-2; no firm D call. The length of the CDR3 is 14 residues. The V and J ends lost 3 bases and 1 base respectively, with 9 bases between them. Germline loops: CDR1 SGHTA, CDR2 FQGNSA. The CDR3 sequence: CASSFGWIQETQYF. For the CDR3, the DNA is TGTGCCAGCAGCTTCGGTTGGATCCAAGAGACCCAGTACTTC.

This clone occurred a few times. The J gene is TRBJ2-7, the V gene TRBV11-2, with D maybe TRBD2 (5 bases). Germline V gives CDR1 SGHAT, CDR2 FQNNGV. The CDR3 is 15 amino acids. Trimming took 5 bases from V and 2 from J, leaving 16 bases between them. CDR3 residues: CASSPRLGRTYEQYF. The CDR3 DNA reads as TGTGCCAGCAGCCCCCGGCTAGGGAGAACCTACGAGCAGTACTTC.